This entry features one T cell receptor beta chain sequence. The antigen is undetermined. With V trimmed by 6 bases and J by 6 bases, 11 bases remained unmatched. The CDR3 runs 14 residues. The germline V gene encodes CDR1 MDHEN and CDR2 SYDVKM. The PCR employed 60 Vbeta primers together with 13 Jbeta primers. The assay was immunoSEQ multiplex PCR, and TCRdb's table has in-frame clones only and misses some. The sample consists of some 120,000 clones, more than 65% of them appearing once. This entry is derived from a study of cytomegalovirus exposure and HLA in healthy donors. Study-level findings and limits: Per a later analysis, roughly 17,000 TCR beta sequences showed association with HLA alleles at 0.05 false discovery rate.

The chain uses TRBV28 and TRBJ2-7; 7 nucleotides align to TRBD1. Sequencing was carried out using PBMCs. The receptor's source is a man in his late teens or twenties in good health and CMV-seropositive. The DNA of the CDR3 is TGTGCCAGCAGCAACCGGGACAGACGCCTCGAGCAGTACTTC. Amino acids: CASSNRDRRLEQYF.